Sequencing of this T cell receptor beta chain was carried out in a study of TIL therapy for anti-PD-1-resistant metastatic lung cancer. Study-level results: After infusion, TIL clonotypes partly replaced peripheral T cells and declined over months.

Time point reported: pre-treatment sample, taken before nivolumab and TIL therapy. The CDR3 sequence is 16 residues long. In germline, CDR1 is LNHDA, CDR2 SQIVND (reference sequence). Trimming removed 3 bases from V and 3 bases from J; junction bases left unmatched: 10. This was the immunoSEQ v3 assay. Assay used: immunoSEQ multiplex PCR; TCRdb lists only in-frame clones, some missing. The table lists just over 45,000 clones, around 79% of them singletons. As concerns this clone: Its antigen is still unknown.

Here the sequenced sample was blood, taken at baseline. This clonotype originated in a man between 65 and 85 years old with non-small cell lung cancer. The chain links TRBV19 to TRBJ2-7, with 8 bases lining up with TRBD1. CDR3 amino acids: CASSITGQGAIYEQYF. The CDR3 coding sequence is TGTGCCAGTAGTATTACGGGCCAGGGGGCGATCTACGAGCAGTACTTC. Full variable domain (outside the CDR3, taken from reference TRBV19 and TRBJ2-7): DGGITQSPKYLFRKEGQNVTLSCEQNLNHDAMYWYRQDPGQGLRLIYYSQIVNDFQKGDIAEGYSVSREKKESFPLTVTSAQKNPTAFYLCASSITGQGAIYEQYFGPGTRLTVT.